This is a list of T cell receptor beta chains from one sample in a study of T cell responses to AZD1222 COVID-19 vaccine. Measured with immunoSEQ multiplex PCR; TCRdb has only the in-frame clones, and not every one. Seen here are around 140,000 clones, about nine tenths observed once, and the top ten hold roughly 1.7%. Source: peripheral blood, taken 28 days after the second AZD1222 dose. The receptor set was obtained from an adult who received the AZD1222 COVID-19 vaccine. Each CDR3 is given with its conserved first and last residue. The order of the fields is D gene, J gene, V gene, clone size, CDR3 DNA, CDR3 protein. A D gene is named only where the DNA matches it firmly. Size tells how often a clone was seen (once, few, many) or the class of an expanded clone, and some rows leave it out.

d_gene: -; j_gene: TRBJ2-3; v_gene: TRBV2; abundance: -; CDR3nt: TGTGCCAGCAAGGCCCCCCCGTGGTCAGATACGCAGTATTTT; CDR3aa: CASKAPPWSDTQYF
d_gene: TRBD1; j_gene: TRBJ1-3; v_gene: TRBV9; abundance: -; CDR3nt: TGTGCCAGCAGCCCACAGACAGGGGTGGTGGGAAACACCATATATTTT; CDR3aa: CASSPQTGVVGNTIYF
d_gene: -; j_gene: TRBJ1-6; v_gene: TRBV28; abundance: -; CDR3nt: TGTGCCAGCAGGTTGGACGGTTTGAATTCACCCCTCCACTTT; CDR3aa: CASRLDGLNSPLHF
d_gene: -; j_gene: TRBJ1-2; v_gene: TRBV28; abundance: -; CDR3nt: TGTGCCAGCAGTTTTGGGGGCGGGTATGGCTACACCTTC; CDR3aa: CASSFGGGYGYTF
d_gene: -; j_gene: TRBJ2-2; v_gene: TRBV30; abundance: -; CDR3nt: TGTGCCTGGAGCCCCCGGAGGGGCGCCATGGGCGGGGAGCTGTTTTTT; CDR3aa: CAWSPRRGAMGGELFF
d_gene: -; j_gene: TRBJ2-3; v_gene: TRBV30; abundance: -; CDR3nt: TGTGCCTGCAGGTGGGCGGGGGCGAGCACAGATACGCAGTATTTT; CDR3aa: CACRWAGASTDTQYF
d_gene: TRBD1; j_gene: TRBJ2-1; v_gene: TRBV7-6; abundance: -; CDR3nt: TGTGCCAGCAGCTTAGCAGGGGACAGCTCCTACAATGAGCAGTTCTTC; CDR3aa: CASSLAGDSSYNEQFF
d_gene: -; j_gene: TRBJ1-1; v_gene: TRBV2; abundance: -; CDR3nt: TGTGCCAGCAGCCTAGAACAGCCGAACACTGAAGCTTTCTTT; CDR3aa: CASSLEQPNTEAFF
d_gene: -; j_gene: TRBJ1-4; v_gene: TRBV5-6; abundance: once; CDR3nt: TGTGCCAGCAGCTGGGCTGGCGGGGGGAATAATGAAAAACTGTTTTTT; CDR3aa: CASSWAGGGNNEKLFF
d_gene: TRBD1; j_gene: TRBJ1-2; v_gene: TRBV10-1; abundance: few; CDR3nt: TGCGCCAGCAGTGCCGGGACAGGGGGCACTGGAAATGGCTACACCTTC; CDR3aa: CASSAGTGGTGNGYTF
d_gene: -; j_gene: TRBJ2-1; v_gene: TRBV14; abundance: few; CDR3nt: TGTGCCAGCAGCCAAGCCCACCTTTTAGCGAATGAGCAGTTCTTC; CDR3aa: CASSQAHLLANEQFF
d_gene: -; j_gene: TRBJ1-1; v_gene: TRBV7-8; abundance: -; CDR3nt: TGTGCCAGCAGCCCTTTAAGGACAAGGGACACTGAAGCTTTCTTT; CDR3aa: CASSPLRTRDTEAFF
d_gene: -; j_gene: TRBJ2-1; v_gene: TRBV5-1; abundance: -; CDR3nt: TGCGCCAGCAGCTTGAGAAGGGGGGGCTACAATGAGCAGTTCTTC; CDR3aa: CASSLRRGGYNEQFF
d_gene: -; j_gene: TRBJ1-5; v_gene: TRBV3-1/TRBV3-2; abundance: once; CDR3nt: TGTGCCAGCAGCCAAGGCCTAGGGGGGAGTGAAAGTCAGCCCCAGCATTTT; CDR3aa: CASSQGLGGSESQPQHF
d_gene: TRBD1; j_gene: TRBJ1-2; v_gene: TRBV7-2; abundance: -; CDR3nt: TGTGCCAGCAGCTTACGGACAGGGGGGTATGCTGGCTACACCTTC; CDR3aa: CASSLRTGGYAGYTF
d_gene: -; j_gene: TRBJ2-5; v_gene: TRBV3-1/TRBV3-2; abundance: -; CDR3nt: TGTGCCAGCAGCCTCAGCAGGGTACGAGAGACCCAGTACTTC; CDR3aa: CASSLSRVRETQYF
d_gene: -; j_gene: TRBJ1-4; v_gene: TRBV15; abundance: -; CDR3nt: TGTGCCACCTCCGGGACTCGGGATGAAAAACTGTTTTTT; CDR3aa: CATSGTRDEKLFF
d_gene: TRBD2; j_gene: TRBJ2-2; v_gene: TRBV10-2; abundance: few; CDR3nt: TGCGCCAGCAGCCGGGACGGCATAGCGGGAGGGCCAACCGGGGAGCTGTTTTTT; CDR3aa: CASSRDGIAGGPTGELFF
d_gene: -; j_gene: TRBJ2-6; v_gene: TRBV18; abundance: -; CDR3nt: TGTGCCAGCTCAACCCGGGGGCAAGGGGGCTCTGGGGCCAACGTCCTGACTTTC; CDR3aa: CASSTRGQGGSGANVLTF
d_gene: TRBD1; j_gene: TRBJ2-1; v_gene: TRBV6-5; abundance: -; CDR3nt: TGTGCCAGCAGTCCGAGACAGGGTTCCTACAATGAGCAGTTCTTC; CDR3aa: CASSPRQGSYNEQFF
d_gene: TRBD2; j_gene: TRBJ2-7; v_gene: TRBV28; abundance: -; CDR3nt: TGTGCCAGCAGTTTATGGGCTAGCGGGGCCTACGAGCAGTACTTC; CDR3aa: CASSLWASGAYEQYF
d_gene: TRBD1; j_gene: TRBJ1-2; v_gene: TRBV19; abundance: few; CDR3nt: TGTGCCAGTAGCTCCAGGGGGGCTGGCTACACCTTC; CDR3aa: CASSSRGAGYTF
d_gene: TRBD2; j_gene: TRBJ2-7; v_gene: TRBV6-6; abundance: many; CDR3nt: TGTGCCAGCAGTCGGGGGGAAACCTACGAGCAGTACTTC; CDR3aa: CASSRGETYEQYF
d_gene: TRBD1; j_gene: TRBJ2-3; v_gene: TRBV28; abundance: few; CDR3nt: TGTGCCAGCAGTACGCTTACAGGGGGCGGCACAGATACGCAGTATTTT; CDR3aa: CASSTLTGGGTDTQYF
d_gene: -; j_gene: TRBJ1-1; v_gene: TRBV28; abundance: -; CDR3nt: TGTGCCGTGACCCCTCTAGATGCTTTCTTT; CDR3aa: CAVTPLDAFF
d_gene: TRBD1; j_gene: TRBJ1-1; v_gene: TRBV30; abundance: -; CDR3nt: TGTGCCTGGAGTCCCGACAGGGTCGCTGAAGCTTTCTTT; CDR3aa: CAWSPDRVAEAFF
d_gene: -; j_gene: TRBJ1-5; v_gene: TRBV19; abundance: -; CDR3nt: TGTGCCAGTAGTATTATACCCTATAGCAATCAGCCCCAGCATTTT; CDR3aa: CASSIIPYSNQPQHF
d_gene: -; j_gene: TRBJ1-1; v_gene: TRBV3-1/TRBV3-2; abundance: -; CDR3nt: TGTGCCAGCAGCCAAGGGTTTGTCAGGGGAGGCCCCGGCACTGAAGCTTTCTTT; CDR3aa: CASSQGFVRGGPGTEAFF
d_gene: -; j_gene: TRBJ2-2; v_gene: TRBV5-8; abundance: -; CDR3nt: TGTGCCAGCCTCACAGGGTTTGTCACCGGGGAGCTGTTTTTT; CDR3aa: CASLTGFVTGELFF
d_gene: -; j_gene: TRBJ1-1; v_gene: TRBV10-1; abundance: -; CDR3nt: TGCGCCAGCAGTGAGGTTCGGGGAATGAACACTGAAGCTTTCTTT; CDR3aa: CASSEVRGMNTEAFF